This section outlines one T cell receptor (beta chain) sequence together with its context. What it binds is unknown. J lost 5 bases, V lost 4 bases, and 5 bases had no gene match. The CDR3 totals 13 residues. In germline, CDR1 is DFQATT, CDR2 SNEGSKA (reference sequence). One entry per CDR3 protein, called by TCRdb with MiXCR from the RT-PCR reads. Of 400,000 to 550,000 distinct CDR3 sequences listed, roughly 27% are singletons. This sample stems from a study of response to subunit inactivated influenza vaccine. Study-level points and caveats: Every seasonal influenza vaccination brings in few new T cells, the authors suggested.

V and J are TRBV20-1 and TRBJ2-3; 8 bases match TRBD2. This receptor was obtained from a man in his forties or fifties who received an inactivated influenza vaccine. This specimen consisted of CD4+ T cells sorted from PBMCs, obtained more than 4 days after vaccination. CDR3 sequence: CSANAAGGDTQYF. CDR3 coding DNA: TGCAGTGCTAACGCGGCGGGGGGAGATACGCAGTATTTT.